The 3 T cell receptor beta chains below come from one sample, sequenced in a study of human T cells and chemical hapten exposure. TCRdb re-called the RACE reads through MiXCR, storing one row per CDR3 protein. The table has fewer than 300,000 distinct CDR3 sequences, approximately 8.6% seen once. Sample time point: pre-sensitization, week 0. This sample's treatment: therapeutic diphenylcyclopropenone sensitization with weekly scalp DPC. Sequencing used whole blood, obtained in connection with sensitization to the hapten diphenylcyclopropenone (DPC). These receptors all come from a woman in her thirties or forties with alopecia areata. Some clones in this sample may be carry-over from other donors' samples.

This clonotype was counted a few times. The chain combines TRBV6-2 or TRBV6-3 with TRBJ2-7; 7 positions agree with TRBD1. V was clipped by 7 bases and J by 0 bases; unmatched bases: 6. The CDR3 is 14 amino acids. Germline V gives CDR1 MNHEY, CDR2 SVGEGT. This chain's CDR3 is CASTGTASSYEQYF. DNA for the CDR3: TGTGCCAGCACCGGGACAGCTTCCTCCTACGAGCAGTACTTC.

The chain carries TRBV25-1 and TRBJ2-7; 9 bases line up with TRBD1. Unmatched junction bases numbered 8, after V lost 3 bases and J lost 5 bases. CDR1 and CDR2 (germline): MGHDK, SYGVNS. The CDR3 has 15 amino acids. The CDR3 coding sequence is TGTGCCAGCAGTGACTACGGACAGGGGTCCGACGAGCAGTACTTC. This sequence encodes CASSDYGQGSDEQYF.

In nucleotides, the CDR3 is TGTGCCAGCAGTTACTCGATGTACACTGAAGCTTTCTTT. This encodes CASSYSMYTEAFF. This chain links TRBV6-2 or TRBV6-3 with TRBJ1-1; no clear D. The CDR3 runs to 13 residues. The germline gives CDR1 MNHEY, CDR2 SVGEGT. Trimming removed 0 bases from V and 3 bases from J, with 5 bases in between.